The entry below gives a single T cell receptor (beta chain) sequence along with its context. The clone's antigen remains unknown. The input lacks base qualities; no much larger clone sits a single base away. The data belong to a study of long-term antiretroviral therapy in people with HIV (dated by TCRdb to 2022 to 2024). About the full investigation: The earliest samples were collected approximately a decade before the 2015 WHO recommendation for immediate ART, a period when ART was typically delayed until CD4 counts fell. A retrospective serial study tested whether ART initiation and durable HIV suppression were associated with changes in peripheral blood TRB repertoire composition and diversity. The cohort contributed about 190 cryopreserved PBMC samples from 25 to 35 adults with confirmed HIV infection, collected serially over a mean of about six years (range 1-12). About 35% of the 30 participants with HIV were female. No cross-contamination during QIAcube processing was shown when test extractions of a monoclonal T-cell line were performed alongside about 33 polyclonal samples.

The immunoSEQ hsTCRB v3.0 assay was used at survey level resolution for TRB variable region sequencing. A depth of roughly 35,000-55,000 T-cell genomes per sample was targeted for TRB sequencing. An Illumina MiSeq with a v3 150-cycle kit was used to sequence the pooled TRB libraries. The paper's processing steps were these. Analysis of repertoires was carried out in R inside a reproducible Nextflow workflow spanning QC, data transformation and analysis. LymphoSeq2, an R package for AIRR-Seq data exploration, was used to implement custom analyses. A handful of samples yielding fewer than 5000 total TRB sequences were excluded, leaving 188 analyzed HIV repertoires. Among the approximately 190 retained HIV repertoires, about 57 were collected before ART initiation and more than 120 after ART initiation. Repertoires were downsampled to 5000 TRB nucleotide sequences, with summary statistics averaged over 100 downsampling iterations. Only TRB sequences with CDR3 regions of at least seven amino acids were retained for analysis. Diversity was assessed using a clonality score derived from Shannon entropy and using the Gini coefficient. Repertoire networks linked the top 5000 CDR3 amino acid sequences whenever two sequences differed by an edit distance of one. For TRB CDR3 amino acid sequences, GLIPH2 was used to predict antigen specificity groups and MHC restriction. CDR3 amino acid sequences were matched against VDJdb and McPAS-TCR to flag known CMV, EBV, HIV or tissue antigen associations. Pre-ART, post-ART and control groups were compared with Wilcoxon signed-rank tests and Holm-Bonferroni correction. The table was pulled from immuneACCESS by TCRdb, which kept in-frame rearrangements only. Such tables lose some clones; where checked, under half of the loss comes from unresolved V genes, and the rest has no known cause. Clone size and V and J calls were adopted from that table, with D and trimming inferred from the DNA. A total of tens of thousands of clones appear in this sample, roughly 87% of them only once. The top ten clones comprise 20% to 25% of the sample.

Study-wide conclusions, independent of this receptor: The repertoire was dominated across all time points by expanded TRB clones identified before ART initiation, although this dominance was seen to fluctuate and to decrease in many PLHIV after ART. Owing to limited PBMC availability, only the TCR beta chain was sequenced, without alpha chain pairing. Samples dated from the mid-2000s to the late 2010s, and the ART regimens used may be less effective than current ones. No data were available on ART adherence, viral resistance or therapy changes, limiting inferences about post-ART repertoire changes. Unsorted PBMC were profiled instead of sorted CD4+ and CD8+ T cells because pre-ART samples had limited cell numbers. Compared with controls, HIV repertoires had narrower CDR3 length ranges, and the network structure pointed to an antigen-experienced repertoire that shifted only slightly toward naive after ART. Starting ART was linked to a significant rise in TRB diversity, yet even after long-term ART the diversity remained significantly lower than in transplant donor controls.

Participants were included only if at least one PBMC sample before ART initiation and at least two post-ART samples were available. All participants with HIV were treated in the United States of America. Before DNA extraction, cryopreserved samples containing roughly 0.85-11 million PBMC were thawed and washed. At the time of the earliest PBMC sample for each participant with HIV, ages ranged from roughly 20 to 54 years. Each participant contributed PBMC samples from 1-4 timepoints before ART initiation and 2-8 timepoints after ART initiation, with a median of 7 samples. Serial HIV viral load, CD4+ T-cell count, ART history and demographic data were obtained for every participant. Genomic DNA was extracted from unsorted PBMC with a Qiagen kit on a QIAcube, processed in batches of 12 samples. From its cysteine to its phenylalanine, the CDR3 spans 15 amino acids. The DNA shown is the 45-base CDR3, in frame from base 1. CDR1 and CDR2 are read off the germline V gene as SGHRS and YFSETQ. Compared with germline, V lacks 0 bases and J lacks 6 bases; bases without a gene match: 5.

In this chain, TRBV5-1 is recombined with TRBJ2-1; 8 junctional bases match TRBD1. The sample was unsorted PBMCs, taken 0.4 years after starting antiretroviral therapy. The receptor's source is a man in his fifties with HIV. The CDR3 region has the sequence CASSLGQGATNEQFF. The base sequence is TGCGCCAGCAGCTTGGGGCAGGGGGCTACCAATGAGCAGTTCTTC. Reference TRBV5-1 and TRBJ2-1 proteins supply the regions before and after the CDR3; the full variable domain is: KAGVTQTPRYLIKTRGQQVTLSCSPISGHRSVSWYQQTPGQGLQFLFEYFSETQRNKGNFPGRFSGRQFSNSRSEMNVSTLELGDSALYLCASSLGQGATNEQFFGPGTRLTVL.